Listed below are T cell receptor beta chains from one sample, sequenced in a study of blood T cell repertoires in COVID-19. Sequencing used immunoSEQ multiplex PCR; TCRdb keeps in-frame clones, though not all of them. This sample has roughly 85,000 clones; approximately 90% occur once, and the top ten carry less than 35%. The sample was peripheral blood. The receptors here all came from a man aged 50 to 60 with active or convalescent COVID-19. CDR3s leave out the opening cysteine and the closing phenylalanine or tryptophan. Each record gives: V gene, J gene, CDR3 protein.

V gene: TRBV7-9; J gene: TRBJ2-1; CDR3 protein: ASSLSGVNEQF
V gene: TRBV27; J gene: TRBJ1-1; CDR3 protein: ASSFRGDRVPRTEAF
V gene: TRBV28; J gene: TRBJ1-4; CDR3 protein: ATRSPNEKLF
V gene: TRBV7-6; J gene: TRBJ1-6; CDR3 protein: ASSLVNSPLH
V gene: TRBV25-1; J gene: TRBJ2-1; CDR3 protein: ASSEYIGGSSYNEQF
V gene: TRBV7-2; J gene: TRBJ2-3; CDR3 protein: ASSWSGAPDTQY
V gene: TRBV20-1; J gene: TRBJ2-1; CDR3 protein: SAATENEQF
V gene: TRBV11-2; J gene: TRBJ2-3; CDR3 protein: ASSSRGLAGVFTGDTQY
V gene: TRBV5-1; J gene: TRBJ2-3; CDR3 protein: ASSRRLAGGGGTDTQY
V gene: TRBV7-2; J gene: TRBJ2-7; CDR3 protein: ASSNQEGLAGGSSYEQY
V gene: TRBV30; J gene: TRBJ1-6; CDR3 protein: AWRTPGQGAGDNDSPLH
V gene: TRBV16; J gene: TRBJ1-3; CDR3 protein: ASSHTGAISGNTIY